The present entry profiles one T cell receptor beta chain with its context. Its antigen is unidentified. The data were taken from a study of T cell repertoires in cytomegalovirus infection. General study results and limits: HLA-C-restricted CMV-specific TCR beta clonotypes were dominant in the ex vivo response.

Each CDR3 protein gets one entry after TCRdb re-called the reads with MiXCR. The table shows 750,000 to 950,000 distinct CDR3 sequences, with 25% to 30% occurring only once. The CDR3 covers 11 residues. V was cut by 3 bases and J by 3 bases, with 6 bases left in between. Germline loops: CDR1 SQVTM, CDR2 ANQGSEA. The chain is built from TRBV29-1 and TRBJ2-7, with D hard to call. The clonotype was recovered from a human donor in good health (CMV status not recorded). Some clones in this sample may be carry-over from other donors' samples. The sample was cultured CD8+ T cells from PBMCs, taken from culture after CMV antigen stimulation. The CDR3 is CSVEVYYEQYF. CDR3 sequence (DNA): TGCAGCGTTGAGGTTTACTACGAGCAGTACTTC.